This TCR beta chain is from a study of CD8+CD57+ T cells in acquired aplastic anemia. Study-wide results and caveats: Patients and healthy controls showed no significant CD8+ Simpson's diversity difference. Shared by patients and controls, 25 to 35 CD8+ CDR3s were abundant in patients.

Genomic DNA acted as the template from which TCR beta VDJ combination and CDR3 sequence profiling were carried out. MiXCR, run by TCRdb on the reads, gives a single entry per CDR3 protein. In the table there are 150,000 or so distinct CDR3 sequences, around 43% of which are singletons. The germline V gene has CDR1 DFQATT and CDR2 SNEGSKA (reference sequence). The CDR3 spans 16 residues. The V gene lost 3 bases and the J gene lost 4 bases, with 16 bases spanning the gap. Patients sequenced had flow cytometry evidence of CD8+CD57+ cell expansion. In regard to this clonotype: The antigen remains undetermined.

Input material: sorted CD4+, CD8+, or CD8+CD57+ T cells (not recorded which) from PBMCs. This clonotype was obtained from a human donor with aplastic anemia. This rearrangement joins TRBV20-1 to TRBJ2-6; D might be TRBD1 (5 bases). CDR3 nucleotides: TGCAGTGCTAGCCTCCAGGGCTACTTAGGGGCCAACGTCCTGACTTTC. Translation gives CSASLQGYLGANVLTF.